One sample yielded the 4 T cell receptor beta chains listed below, sequenced in a study of T-cell reconstitution after alpha-beta-depleted transplantation in children (dated by TCRdb to about 2016). Preparation of the library involved PCR. Sequencing was carried out with an Illumina HiSeq 2500. TCR libraries were prepared with molecular barcoding, using unique molecular identifiers to normalize TCRbeta repertoire quantification. In-frame beta chains were kept once TCRdb had trimmed the public reads at Q25 with fastp and called clones with MiXCR. Merged by CDR3 protein, the rows form single entries marked with the most common genes and DNA. The sample profile shows about 600,000 distinct CDR3 sequences; approximately 13% of them were found once. The ten largest clones add up to 2.2% of the sample. Sample treatment or condition, as interpreted from the label and publication: allogeneic hematopoietic cell transplantation with graft depleted of TCRalphabeta T cells and CD19 B cells.

Specimen: PBMCs, mostly from graft donor cells, collected 360 days after TCRalphabeta/CD19-depleted stem cell transplant. The receptors come from a male patient between 10 and 17 years old who had a stem cell transplant for acute myeloid leukemia, so the T cells may come from the graft donor.

This clonotype was counted many times. The V and J genes are TRBV28 and TRBJ2-1; perhaps TRBD2 as D (5 bases). Germline values: CDR1 MDHEN, CDR2 SYDVKM. The germline V and J ends were trimmed by 8 bases and 0 bases, with 14 bases remaining between them. The length of the CDR3 is 15 residues. CDR3 sequence: CASAEGYSSYNEQFF. For the CDR3, the DNA is TGTGCCAGCGCTGAGGGTTACAGCTCCTACAATGAGCAGTTCTTC.

The J gene is TRBJ2-1, the V gene TRBV7-3, with D uncertain. This CDR3 has 16 residues. Trimming took 5 bases from V and 9 from J, leaving 23 bases between them. Germline CDR1 reads SGHTA; CDR2 reads FQGTGA. The CDR3 DNA sequence: TGTGCCAGCAGCACCGTAAGGAGAGTCCCAGGTGGTGAGCAGTTCTTC. Amino acids: CASSTVRRVPGGEQFF.

This clonotype was counted between two and nine times. J is TRBJ2-2 and V is TRBV24-1; D possibly corresponds to TRBD1 (6 bases). V lost 2 bases and J lost 1, with 7 bases in between. Germline-derived CDR1 and CDR2 are KGHDR and SFDVKD. The CDR3 sequence is 15 residues long. This CDR3 reads CATSDWTENTGELFF. In nucleotides, the CDR3 is TGTGCCACCAGTGATTGGACAGAGAACACCGGGGAGCTGTTTTTT.

This clonotype was recorded a few times. V usage is TRBV5-6 and J usage is TRBJ2-1; D is ambiguous. The germline V and J ends were trimmed by 3 bases and 10 bases, with 8 bases remaining between them. Germline CDR1 and CDR2: SGHDT and YYEEEE. This CDR3 spans 11 amino acids. CDR3 amino acids: CASSSLIEQFF. The CDR3, as DNA: TGTGCCAGCAGCTCGCTCATCGAGCAGTTCTTC.